Listed here are 14 T cell receptor beta chains from one sample, sequenced in a study of T-cell memory formation after mild COVID-19. MiXCR, run by TCRdb on the 5' RACE reads, gives a single entry per CDR3 protein. The data show around 260,000 distinct CDR3 sequences, about 16% seen once. Source material: PBMCs or a T cell subset sorted from them (not recorded which). These receptors were obtained from a man younger than 35 who had mild COVID-19 (a few samples of this study predate the infection). Cell type and time point are not known.

This clonotype has more than one count but fewer than ten. V and J are TRBV24-1 and TRBJ2-7; D may be TRBD1 (6 bases). Germline CDR1 reads KGHDR; CDR2 reads SFDVKD. This CDR3 is 13 amino acids long. Trimming took off 9 bases at V and 0 bases at J, with 11 bases between the two ends. Written as DNA, the CDR3 is TGTGCCACCGGAAGGACAGTCTCCTACGAGCAGTACGTC. It codes for CATGRTVSYEQYV.

This clonotype occurred many times. In DNA form, the CDR3 reads TGTGCCAGCAGTGGCTCCTACAATGAGCAGTTCTTC. Encoded protein: CASSGSYNEQFF. The rearrangement links TRBV2 to TRBJ2-1; D remains ambiguous. Germline V gene sequence: CDR1 SNHLY, CDR2 FYNNEI. The CDR3 extends over 12 amino acids. The germline V and J ends were trimmed by 4 bases and 0 bases, with 1 base remaining between them.

V usage is TRBV5-1 and J usage is TRBJ1-2, with a weak D call TRBD1 (5 bases). The germline gives CDR1 SGHRS, CDR2 YFSETQ. The CDR3 is 12 residues long. Trimming pared 5 bases from V and 8 bases from J, leaving 13 bases between. The CDR3 sequence: CASSEGLYGYTF. The DNA for the CDR3 is TGCGCCAGCAGTGAGGGGCTGTACGGCTACACCTTC.

The genes are TRBV2 and TRBJ2-7, with D perhaps matching TRBD1 (5 bases). The CDR3 runs 13 residues. Germline V gene sequence: CDR1 SNHLY, CDR2 FYNNEI. CDR3 sequence: CASSKNRSWLYRV. The CDR3 nucleotides read TGTGCCAGCAGCAAAAACAGGTCTTGGCTCTACAGGGTC.

This clonotype was found a few times. This chain links TRBV7-8 with TRBJ1-1, with TRBD1 as a possible D gene (6 bases). Trimming stripped 5 bases from V and 6 bases from J, with 10 bases between. The CDR3 spans 12 residues. Germline CDR1 reads SGHVS; CDR2 reads FQNEAQ. The CDR3 loop reads CASSPGDAEAFF. The CDR3 DNA reads as TGTGCCAGCAGCCCAGGGGACGCTGAAGCTTTCTTT.

The chain employs TRBV27 and TRBJ1-5; D possibly corresponds to TRBD1 (5 bases). CDR1 and CDR2 from the germline V gene are MNHEY and SMNVEV (reference sequence). This CDR3 comprises 14 residues. The germline V and J ends were trimmed by 1 base and 2 bases, with 6 bases remaining between them. As DNA, the CDR3 is TGTGCCAGCAGTTTATTGGGGGGCAATCAGCCCCAGCATTTT. Translating gives CASSLLGGNQPQHF.

The J gene is TRBJ1-1, the V gene TRBV20-1; unclear D gene. Germline V gene lookup returns CDR1 DFQATT and CDR2 SNEGSKA (reference sequence). The CDR3 covers 14 residues. Deletions cut 5 bases from V and 5 bases from J, with 18 bases between. CDR3 DNA: TGCAGTGCTCCGATCCCGGTGAAAGGAACTGAAGCTTTCTTT. It is translated as CSAPIPVKGTEAFF.

This clonotype was observed many times. The CDR3 is CASSPTGGMTEAFF. Here the CDR3 DNA reads TGTGCCAGCAGCCCCACAGGGGGAATGACTGAAGCTTTCTTT. The rearrangement links TRBV5-6 to TRBJ1-1; 8 bases align to TRBD1. This CDR3 comprises 14 residues. Germline loops: CDR1 SGHDT, CDR2 YYEEEE. V shed 4 bases and J 5 bases; nucleotides not matched to a gene: 7. Full variable domain (remainder filled in from reference TRBV5-6 and TRBJ1-1): DAGVTQSPTHLIKTRGQQVTLRCSPKSGHDTVSWYQQALGQGPQFIFQYYEEEERQRGNFPDRFSGHQFPNYSSELNVNALLLGDSALYLCASSPTGGMTEAFFGQGTRLTVV.

This clonotype was seen many times. The chain is built from TRBV5-1 and TRBJ2-1; 9 bases fit TRBD2. This CDR3 comprises 15 residues. Unmatched junction bases numbered 6, after V lost 0 bases and J lost 8 bases. CDR1 and CDR2 from the germline V gene are SGHRS and YFSETQ. CDR3 sequence (DNA): TGCGCCAGCAGCTTGGGCGGGGGGGCTTTGGATGAGCAGTTCTTC. Its translation is CASSLGGGALDEQFF.

The chain is built from TRBV7-6 and TRBJ2-3, with 11 positions matching TRBD1. After removal of 6 bases from V and 4 bases from J, the junction contained 6 bases not matched to a gene. Germline V gene lookup returns CDR1 SGHVS and CDR2 FNYEAQ. The CDR3 totals 15 residues. Here the CDR3 DNA reads TGTGCCAGCAGTAAAACGGGACAGGGGGCAGATACGCAGTATTTT. This encodes CASSKTGQGADTQYF.

This chain joins TRBV7-8 and TRBJ2-1; D remains ambiguous. Trimming removed 1 base from V and 10 bases from J, with 17 bases in between. The germline gives CDR1 SGHVS, CDR2 FQNEAQ. The CDR3 is 15 amino acids. CDR3 residues: CASSLVGTDDREQFF. Written as DNA, the CDR3 is TGTGCCAGCAGCTTAGTAGGAACAGATGACCGGGAGCAGTTCTTC.

The chain couples TRBV11-2 to TRBJ2-1, with D possibly TRBD1 on 5 matching bases. Germline-derived CDR1 and CDR2 are SGHAT and FQNNGV. The CDR3 length is 15 residues. The V end was cut by 3 bases, the J end by 4 bases, with 13 bases between. This CDR3 is CASSFQGAGYNEQFF. CDR3 sequence (DNA): TGTGCCAGCAGCTTTCAAGGGGCCGGGTACAATGAGCAGTTCTTC.

This clonotype has a count of ten or more. The V gene is TRBV5-4, the J gene TRBJ1-4; D call uncertain. Trimming pared 1 base from V and 8 bases from J, leaving 6 bases between. CDR3 size: 12 residues. Germline CDR1 is SGHNT and CDR2 is YYREEE (reference sequence). The CDR3 DNA is TGTGCCAGCAGCTTGCGTAACGAAAAACTGTTTTTT. Its protein is CASSLRNEKLFF.

V is TRBV29-1 and J is TRBJ2-7; TRBD2 matches at 7 bases. The V gene's germline CDR1 is SQVTM and CDR2 ANQGSEA. V shed 7 bases and J 6 bases; nucleotides not matched to a gene: 6. The CDR3 totals 11 residues. Here the CDR3 DNA reads TGCAGCGCCGAGCGGGGAGGCGAGCAGTACGTC. Translating it yields CSAERGGEQYV.